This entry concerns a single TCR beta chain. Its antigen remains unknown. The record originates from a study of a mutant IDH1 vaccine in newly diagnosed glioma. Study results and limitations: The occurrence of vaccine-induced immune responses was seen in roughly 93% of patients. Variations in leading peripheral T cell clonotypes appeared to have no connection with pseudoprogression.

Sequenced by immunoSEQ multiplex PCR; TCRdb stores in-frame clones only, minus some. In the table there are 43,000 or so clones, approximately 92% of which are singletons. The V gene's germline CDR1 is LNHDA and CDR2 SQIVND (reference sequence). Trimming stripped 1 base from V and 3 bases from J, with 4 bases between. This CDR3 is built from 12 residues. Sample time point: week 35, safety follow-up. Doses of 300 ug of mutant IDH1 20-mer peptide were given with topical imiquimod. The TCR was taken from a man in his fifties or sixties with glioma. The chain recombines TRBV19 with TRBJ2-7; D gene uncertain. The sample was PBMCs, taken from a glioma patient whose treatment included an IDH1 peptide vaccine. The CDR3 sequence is CASSIGGYEQYF. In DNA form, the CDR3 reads TGTGCCAGTAGTATAGGGGGCTACGAGCAGTACTTC.